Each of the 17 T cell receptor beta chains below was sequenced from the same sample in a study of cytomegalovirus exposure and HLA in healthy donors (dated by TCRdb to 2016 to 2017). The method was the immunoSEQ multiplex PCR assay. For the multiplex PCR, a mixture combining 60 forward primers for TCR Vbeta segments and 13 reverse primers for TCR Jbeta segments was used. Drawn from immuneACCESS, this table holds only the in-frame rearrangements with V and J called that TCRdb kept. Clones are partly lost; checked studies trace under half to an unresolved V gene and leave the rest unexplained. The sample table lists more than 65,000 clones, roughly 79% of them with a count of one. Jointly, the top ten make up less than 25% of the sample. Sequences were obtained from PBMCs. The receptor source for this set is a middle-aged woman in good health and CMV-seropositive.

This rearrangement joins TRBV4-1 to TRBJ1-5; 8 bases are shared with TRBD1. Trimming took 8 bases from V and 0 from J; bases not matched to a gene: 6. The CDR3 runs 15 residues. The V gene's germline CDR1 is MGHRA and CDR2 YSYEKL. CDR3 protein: CASGPTGDSNQPQHF. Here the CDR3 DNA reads TGCGCCAGCGGACCGACAGGGGATAGCAATCAGCCCCAGCATTTT.

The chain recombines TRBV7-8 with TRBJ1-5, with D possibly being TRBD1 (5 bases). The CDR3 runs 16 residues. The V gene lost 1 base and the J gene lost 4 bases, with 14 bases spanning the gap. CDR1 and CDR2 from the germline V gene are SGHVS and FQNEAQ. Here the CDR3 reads CASSLDRAGLNQPQHF. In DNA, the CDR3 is TGTGCCAGCAGCTTAGATCGGGCAGGGCTTAATCAGCCCCAGCATTTT. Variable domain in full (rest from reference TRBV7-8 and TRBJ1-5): GAGVSQSPRYKVAKRGQDVALRCDPISGHVSLFWYQQALGQGPEFLTYFQNEAQLDKSGLPSDRFFAERPEGSVSTLKIQRTQQEDSAVYLCASSLDRAGLNQPQHFGDGTRLSIL.

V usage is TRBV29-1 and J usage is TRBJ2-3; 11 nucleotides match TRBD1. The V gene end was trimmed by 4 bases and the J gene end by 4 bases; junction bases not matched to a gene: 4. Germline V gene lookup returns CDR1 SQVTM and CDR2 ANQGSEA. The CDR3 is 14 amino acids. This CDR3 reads CSVADRGRPDTQYF. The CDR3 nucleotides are TGCAGCGTTGCGGACAGGGGGCGCCCAGATACGCAGTATTTT.

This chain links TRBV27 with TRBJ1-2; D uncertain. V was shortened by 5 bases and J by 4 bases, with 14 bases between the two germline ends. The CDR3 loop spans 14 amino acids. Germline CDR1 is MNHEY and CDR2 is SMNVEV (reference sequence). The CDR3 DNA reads TGTGCCAGCAGTCCCACCTCGGGTGCCTATGGCTACACCTTC. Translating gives CASSPTSGAYGYTF.

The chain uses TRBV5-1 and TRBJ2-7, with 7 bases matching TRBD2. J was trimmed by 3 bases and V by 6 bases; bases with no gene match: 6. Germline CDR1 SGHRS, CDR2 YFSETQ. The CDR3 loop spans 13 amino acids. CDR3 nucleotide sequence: TGCGCCAGCACGGCTAGCGGTAACTACGAGCAGTACTTC. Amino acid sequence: CASTASGNYEQYF.

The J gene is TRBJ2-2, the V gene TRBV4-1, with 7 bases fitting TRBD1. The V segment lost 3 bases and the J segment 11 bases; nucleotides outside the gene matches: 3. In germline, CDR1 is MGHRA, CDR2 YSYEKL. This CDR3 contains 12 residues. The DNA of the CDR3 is TGCGCCAGCAGCCAGAGACAGGGAGAGCTGTTTTTT. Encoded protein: CASSQRQGELFF.

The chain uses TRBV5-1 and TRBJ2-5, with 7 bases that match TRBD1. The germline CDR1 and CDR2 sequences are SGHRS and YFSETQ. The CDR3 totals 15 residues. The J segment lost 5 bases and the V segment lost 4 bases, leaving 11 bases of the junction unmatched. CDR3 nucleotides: TGCGCCAGCAGCCCCGCCGGCCCCAGGGGGGAGACCCAGTACTTC. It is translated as CASSPAGPRGETQYF.

CDR3 region: CASSQMGQITDTQYF. CDR3 nucleotide sequence: TGTGCCAGCAGCCAAATGGGACAGATCACAGATACGCAGTATTTT. The J gene is TRBJ2-3, the V gene TRBV4-2; TRBD1 agrees at 7 bases. Looked up from germline, CDR1 is LGHNA and CDR2 is YNFKEQ. Trimming took 2 bases from V and 2 from J; bases not matched to a gene: 4. The CDR3 spans 15 residues.

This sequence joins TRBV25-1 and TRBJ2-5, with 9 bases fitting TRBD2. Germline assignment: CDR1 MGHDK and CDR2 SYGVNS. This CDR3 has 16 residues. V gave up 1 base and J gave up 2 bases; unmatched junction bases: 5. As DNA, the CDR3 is TGTGCCAGCAGTGAATGGGCGGGGGGGCAACAAGAGACCCAGTACTTC. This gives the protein CASSEWAGGQQETQYF.

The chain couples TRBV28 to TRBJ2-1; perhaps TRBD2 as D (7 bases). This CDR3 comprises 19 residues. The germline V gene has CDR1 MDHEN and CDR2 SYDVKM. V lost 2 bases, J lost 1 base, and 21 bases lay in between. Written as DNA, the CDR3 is TGTGCCAGCAGTTTAGACCGGTGGGGGGGCGGGAAGTCCTACAATGAGCAGTTCTTC. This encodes CASSLDRWGGGKSYNEQFF.

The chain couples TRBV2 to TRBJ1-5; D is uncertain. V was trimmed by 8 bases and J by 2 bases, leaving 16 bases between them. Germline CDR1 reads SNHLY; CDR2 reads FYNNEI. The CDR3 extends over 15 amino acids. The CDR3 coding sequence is TGTGCCAGCGGGCAGGAGGAGGACGGCAATCAGCCCCAGCATTTT. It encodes CASGQEEDGNQPQHF.

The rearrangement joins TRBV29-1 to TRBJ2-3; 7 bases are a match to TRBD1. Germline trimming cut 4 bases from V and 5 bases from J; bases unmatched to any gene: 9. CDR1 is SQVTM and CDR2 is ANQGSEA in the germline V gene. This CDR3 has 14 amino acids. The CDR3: CSVADRPRGDTQYF. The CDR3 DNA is TGCAGCGTTGCGGACAGGCCCAGGGGAGATACGCAGTATTTT.

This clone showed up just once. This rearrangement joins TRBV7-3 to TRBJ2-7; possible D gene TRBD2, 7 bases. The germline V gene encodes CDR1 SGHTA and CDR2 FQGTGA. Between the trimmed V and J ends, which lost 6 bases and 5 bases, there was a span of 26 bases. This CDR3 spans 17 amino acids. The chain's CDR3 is CASSPGGIRGADHEQYF. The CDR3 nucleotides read TGTGCCAGCAGTCCCGGAGGGATCCGGGGGGCGGACCACGAGCAGTACTTC.

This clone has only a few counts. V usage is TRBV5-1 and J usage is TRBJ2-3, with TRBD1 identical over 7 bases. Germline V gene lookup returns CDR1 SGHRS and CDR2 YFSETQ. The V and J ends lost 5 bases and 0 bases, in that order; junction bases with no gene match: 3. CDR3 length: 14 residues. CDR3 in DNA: TGCGCCAGCAGGGGACAGTCGAGCACAGATACGCAGTATTTT. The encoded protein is CASRGQSSTDTQYF.

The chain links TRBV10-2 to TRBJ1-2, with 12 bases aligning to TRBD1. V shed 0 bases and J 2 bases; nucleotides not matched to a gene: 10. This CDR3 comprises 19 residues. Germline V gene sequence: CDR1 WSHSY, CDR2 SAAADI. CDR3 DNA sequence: TGCGCCAGCAGTGAGTCGATCCCGGGACAGGGGGCGCGGAACTATGGCTACACCTTC. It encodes CASSESIPGQGARNYGYTF.

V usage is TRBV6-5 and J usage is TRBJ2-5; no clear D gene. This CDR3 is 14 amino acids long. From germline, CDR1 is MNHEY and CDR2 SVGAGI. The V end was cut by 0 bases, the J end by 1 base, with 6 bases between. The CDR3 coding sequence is TGTGCCAGCAGTTACTCGAACACCCAAGAGACCCAGTACTTC. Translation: CASSYSNTQETQYF.

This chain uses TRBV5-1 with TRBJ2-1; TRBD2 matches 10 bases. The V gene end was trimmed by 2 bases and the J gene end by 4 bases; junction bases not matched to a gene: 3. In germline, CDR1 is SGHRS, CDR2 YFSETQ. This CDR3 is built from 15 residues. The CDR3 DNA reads TGCGCCAGCAGCTTTCTAGCGGGAGATTACAATGAGCAGTTCTTC. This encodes CASSFLAGDYNEQFF.